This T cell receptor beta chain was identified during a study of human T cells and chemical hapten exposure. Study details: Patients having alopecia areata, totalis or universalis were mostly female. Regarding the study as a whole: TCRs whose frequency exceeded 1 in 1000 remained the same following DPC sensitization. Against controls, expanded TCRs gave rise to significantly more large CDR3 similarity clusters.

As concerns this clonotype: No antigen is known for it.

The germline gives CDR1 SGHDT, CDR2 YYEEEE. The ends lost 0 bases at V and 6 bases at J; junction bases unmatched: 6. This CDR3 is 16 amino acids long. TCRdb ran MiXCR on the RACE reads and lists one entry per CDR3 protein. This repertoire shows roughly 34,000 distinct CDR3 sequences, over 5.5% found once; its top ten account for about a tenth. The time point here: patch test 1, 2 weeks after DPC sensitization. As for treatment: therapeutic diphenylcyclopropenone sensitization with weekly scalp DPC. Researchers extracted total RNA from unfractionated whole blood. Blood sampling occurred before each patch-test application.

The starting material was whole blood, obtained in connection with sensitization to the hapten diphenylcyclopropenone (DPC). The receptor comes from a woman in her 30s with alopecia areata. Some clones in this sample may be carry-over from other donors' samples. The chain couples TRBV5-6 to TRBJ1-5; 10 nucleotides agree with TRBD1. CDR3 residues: CASSLGRDRGGQPQHF. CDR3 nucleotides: TGTGCCAGCAGCTTGGGAAGGGACAGGGGAGGTCAGCCCCAGCATTTT.